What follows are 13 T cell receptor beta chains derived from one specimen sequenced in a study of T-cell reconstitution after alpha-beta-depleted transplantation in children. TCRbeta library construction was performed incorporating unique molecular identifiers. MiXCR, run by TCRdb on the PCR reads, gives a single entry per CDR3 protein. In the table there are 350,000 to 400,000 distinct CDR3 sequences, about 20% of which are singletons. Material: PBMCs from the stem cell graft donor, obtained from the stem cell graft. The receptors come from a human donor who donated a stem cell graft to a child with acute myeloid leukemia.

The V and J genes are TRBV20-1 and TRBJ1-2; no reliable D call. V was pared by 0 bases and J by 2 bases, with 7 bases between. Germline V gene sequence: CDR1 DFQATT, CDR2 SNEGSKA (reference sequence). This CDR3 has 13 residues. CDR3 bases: TGCAGTGCTAGAGATTGGCAGAACTATGGCTACACCTTC. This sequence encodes CSARDWQNYGYTF.

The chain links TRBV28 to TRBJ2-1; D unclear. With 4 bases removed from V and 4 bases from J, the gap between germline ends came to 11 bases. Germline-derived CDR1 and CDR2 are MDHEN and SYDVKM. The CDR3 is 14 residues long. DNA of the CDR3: TGTGCCAGCAGTTCGGGTTCCACATACAATGAGCAGTTCTTC. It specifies CASSSGSTYNEQFF.

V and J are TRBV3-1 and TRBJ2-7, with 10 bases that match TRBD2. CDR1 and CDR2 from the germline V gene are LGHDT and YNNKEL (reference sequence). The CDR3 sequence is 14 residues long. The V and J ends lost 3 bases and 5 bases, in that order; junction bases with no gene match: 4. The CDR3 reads CASSHGGTSDEQYF. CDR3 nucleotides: TGTGCCAGCAGCCACGGGGGGACTAGCGACGAGCAGTACTTC.

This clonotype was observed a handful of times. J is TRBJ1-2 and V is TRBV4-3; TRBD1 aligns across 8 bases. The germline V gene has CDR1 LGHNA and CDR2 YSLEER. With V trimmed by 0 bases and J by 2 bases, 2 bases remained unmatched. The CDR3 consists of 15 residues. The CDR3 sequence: CASSQEQGANYGYTF. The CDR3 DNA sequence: TGCGCCAGCAGCCAAGAGCAGGGGGCGAACTATGGCTACACCTTC.

The CDR3 loop is CPDSGNSYNEQFF. CDR3 nucleotides: TGCCCCGATAGCGGGAACTCCTACAATGAGCAGTTCTTC. V and J are TRBV1 and TRBJ2-1; TRBD2, the D gene given by the table, was not confirmed from the DNA. TRBV1 is a pseudogene. CDR3 length: 13 residues.

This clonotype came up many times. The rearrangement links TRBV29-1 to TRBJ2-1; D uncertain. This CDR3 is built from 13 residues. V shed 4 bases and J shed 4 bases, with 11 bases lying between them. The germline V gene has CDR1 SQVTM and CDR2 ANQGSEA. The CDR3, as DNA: TGCAGCGTTGGGCTGGGGAAGTACAATGAGCAGTTCTTC. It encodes CSVGLGKYNEQFF.

The CDR3 nucleotides are TGCAGTGTCTGGGGGGGGAATAGTGGCGAGCAGTACTTC. This encodes CSVWGGNSGEQYF. The chain joins TRBV20-1 to TRBJ2-7; 7 bases map to TRBD2. This CDR3 spans 13 amino acids. V lost 7 bases and J lost 6; bases outside the gene matches: 12. The germline V gene has CDR1 DFQATT and CDR2 SNEGSKA (reference sequence).

CDR3 loop: CASSFAGGGTQYF. The CDR3 DNA sequence: TGTGCCAGCAGTTTTGCAGGGGGCGGCACGCAGTATTTT. V gene TRBV27 combines with J gene TRBJ2-3, with 8 nucleotides matching TRBD1. The J segment lost 9 bases and the V segment lost 3 bases, leaving 5 bases of the junction unmatched. The CDR3 covers 13 residues. Per the germline V gene, CDR1 is MNHEY and CDR2 is SMNVEV (reference sequence).

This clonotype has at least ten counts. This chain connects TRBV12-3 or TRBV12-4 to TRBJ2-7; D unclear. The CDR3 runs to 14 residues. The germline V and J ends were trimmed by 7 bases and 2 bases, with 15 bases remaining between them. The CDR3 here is CASTIPGGAYEQYF. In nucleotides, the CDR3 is TGTGCCAGCACCATTCCTGGCGGAGCCTACGAGCAGTACTTC.

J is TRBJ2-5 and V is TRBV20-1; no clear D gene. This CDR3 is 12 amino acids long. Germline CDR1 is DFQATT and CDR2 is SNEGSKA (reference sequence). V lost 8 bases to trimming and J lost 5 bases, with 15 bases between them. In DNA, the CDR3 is TGCAGTACCCGGACGGGTCCGGAGACCCAGTACTTC. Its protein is CSTRTGPETQYF.

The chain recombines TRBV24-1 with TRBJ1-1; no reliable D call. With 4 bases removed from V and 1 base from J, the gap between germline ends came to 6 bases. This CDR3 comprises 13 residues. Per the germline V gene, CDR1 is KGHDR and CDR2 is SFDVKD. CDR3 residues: CATSDYRNTEAFF. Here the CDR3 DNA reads TGTGCCACCAGTGACTATAGGAACACTGAAGCTTTCTTT.

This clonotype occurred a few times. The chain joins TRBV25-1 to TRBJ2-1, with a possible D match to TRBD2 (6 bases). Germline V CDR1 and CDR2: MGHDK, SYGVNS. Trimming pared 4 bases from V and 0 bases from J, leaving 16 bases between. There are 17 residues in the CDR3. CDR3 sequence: CASSAPGTPSSYNEQFF. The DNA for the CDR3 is TGTGCCAGCAGTGCGCCTGGGACTCCAAGCTCCTACAATGAGCAGTTCTTC. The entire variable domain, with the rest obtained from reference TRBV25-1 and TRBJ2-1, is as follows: EADIYQTPRYLVIGTGKKITLECSQTMGHDKMYWYQQDPGMELHLIHYSYGVNSTEKGDLSSESTVSRIRTEHFPLTLESARPSHTSQYLCASSAPGTPSSYNEQFFGPGTRLTVL.

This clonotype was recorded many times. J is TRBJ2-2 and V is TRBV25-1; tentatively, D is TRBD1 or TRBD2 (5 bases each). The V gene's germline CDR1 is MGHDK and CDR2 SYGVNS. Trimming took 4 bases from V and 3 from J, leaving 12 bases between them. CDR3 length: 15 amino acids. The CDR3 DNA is TGTGCCAGCAGTGTTGGGCAGGGAGACACCGGGGAGCTGTTTTTT. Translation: CASSVGQGDTGELFF.